The sequence of this T cell receptor beta chain was determined in a study of Tregs in tolerant kidney transplant recipients. Study results and limitations: Biological reproducibility was not directly addressed, but technical replication error appeared minimal.

Of note for this clone: No antigen is known for it.

Thawed PBMCs were rested overnight at 37°C with around 200 IU/ml IL-2 before regulatory T cell sorting. The assay was immunoSEQ multiplex PCR, and TCRdb's table has in-frame clones only and misses some. The sample lists roughly 46,000 clones, more than 80% seen once, with around 0.7% in the top ten. Germline V gene data show CDR1 as SGHRS and CDR2 as YFSETQ. V trimming: 3 bases; J trimming: 4 bases; junction bases outside the gene matches: 4. The CDR3 runs to 15 residues. The chain joins TRBV5-1 to TRBJ2-7; 13 nucleotides agree with TRBD2. The sequenced sample consisted of Tregs from blood. This clonotype was sampled from a human donor in good health. CDR3 DNA: TGCGCCAGCAGCTCGGGACTAGCGGGGTGGTACGAGCAGTACTTC. This sequence encodes CASSSGLAGWYEQYF.